The present T cell receptor beta chain was sequenced within a study of T-cell memory formation after mild COVID-19. 5'RACE with constant-segment primers built TCRalpha and TCRbeta cDNA libraries with UMIs. TCRdb re-called the 5' RACE reads through MiXCR, storing one row per CDR3 protein. The table lists about 340,000 distinct CDR3 sequences, 20% to 25% of them singletons, with over 20% in the top ten. There are 13 residues in the CDR3. From germline, CDR1 is MNHEY and CDR2 SMNVEV (reference sequence). The germline V and J ends were trimmed by 5 bases and 5 bases, with 13 bases remaining between them.

This clonotype was sampled from a man between 18 and 29 years old who had mild COVID-19 (a few samples of this study predate the infection). Cell type and time point are not known. V gene TRBV27 combines with J gene TRBJ2-7; D is unclear. The specimen was PBMCs or a T cell subset sorted from them (not recorded which). DNA for the CDR3: TGTGCCAGCAGTCCCTCCTTAGCCCACGAGCAGTACGTC. Its protein is CASSPSLAHEQYV.